This paragraph covers one TCR beta chain sequence. The antigen remains undetermined. This specimen comes from a study of T cell repertoires in cytomegalovirus infection. At the level of the study: Recently identified HLA-C-restricted CMV epitopes were among the peptides used. Indicated by public TCR beta signatures were CMV infection and matching HLA type. Study results and caveats: CMV-specific TCR beta clonotypes restricted by HLA-C were the ones dominating the ex vivo response. Carriage of CMV together with the relevant HLA was identifiable through cumulative public TCR beta family frequency.

Germline CDR1 LNHDA, CDR2 SQIVND (reference sequence). The V end lost 7 bases, the J end lost 5 bases, and 17 bases lay between the germline ends. The CDR3 sequence is 14 residues long. TCRdb fed the reads into MiXCR, producing one record per CDR3 protein. This sample has roughly 800,000 distinct CDR3 sequences, with about 29% found just once. This receptor was obtained from a human donor in good health (CMV status not recorded). Some clones in this sample may be carry-over from other donors' samples. The genes are TRBV19 and TRBJ1-2; D unclear. Specimen: cultured CD8+ T cells from PBMCs, collected from culture after CMV antigen stimulation. The CDR3 is CASTPDGVPYGYTF. As DNA, the CDR3 is TGTGCCAGTACCCCGGATGGAGTCCCGTATGGCTACACCTTC.